The T cell receptor beta chain under discussion was sequenced for a study of T cells in Graves' hyperthyroidism and ophthalmopathy. General study findings and limits: Ophthalmopathy and stable hyperthyroidism were separated by a 13 V-J model. Most thyroid clonotypes expanded above 0.001 were also detected in blood.

The length of the CDR3 is 14 residues. Germline values: CDR1 MDHEN, CDR2 SYDVKM. Trimming left V 5 bases short and J 5 bases short, with 12 bases between. A lack of ophthalmopathy progression within 18 months defined stable Graves' hyperthyroidism. The CDR3 regions of TCR beta were amplified from RNA transcripts. Carried out on the TCR CDR3, a first-round RT-PCR used the HTBI primer set. MiXCR, run by TCRdb on the multiplex PCR reads, gives a single entry per CDR3 protein. The table has approximately 410,000 distinct CDR3 sequences, 12% to 15% seen once. Details on this clonotype: The antigen is not known.

The sequencing input was blood. This sequence joins TRBV28 and TRBJ2-2; tentatively, D is TRBD2 (5 bases). This clonotype originated in a woman between 18 and 29 years old with Graves' hyperthyroidism. The CDR3 region has the DNA TGTGCCAGCAGTAGGGCGGGTTCGACCGGGGAGCTGTTTTTT. The encoded protein is CASSRAGSTGELFF.